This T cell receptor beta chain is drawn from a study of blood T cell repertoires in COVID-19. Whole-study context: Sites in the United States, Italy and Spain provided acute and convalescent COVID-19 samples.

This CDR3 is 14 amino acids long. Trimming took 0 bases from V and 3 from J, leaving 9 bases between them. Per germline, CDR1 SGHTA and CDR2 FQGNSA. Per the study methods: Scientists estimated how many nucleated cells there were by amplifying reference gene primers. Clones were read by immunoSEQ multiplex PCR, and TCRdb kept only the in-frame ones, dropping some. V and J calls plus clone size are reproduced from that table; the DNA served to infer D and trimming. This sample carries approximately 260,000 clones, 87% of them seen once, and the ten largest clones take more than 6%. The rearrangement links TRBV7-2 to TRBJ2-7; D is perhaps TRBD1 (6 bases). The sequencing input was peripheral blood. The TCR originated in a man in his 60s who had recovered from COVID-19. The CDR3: CASSLAQGIYEQYF. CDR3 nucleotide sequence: TGTGCCAGCAGCTTAGCCCAGGGGATCTACGAGCAGTACTTC.